The clone carrying this T cell receptor beta chain has at least ten counts. What it recognizes is unknown. This entry comes from a study of T cells in Graves' hyperthyroidism and ophthalmopathy. Study-level points and caveats: Separation of ophthalmopathy from stable hyperthyroidism was achieved by a 13 V-J model. The majority of expanded thyroid clonotypes above 0.001 also appeared in blood.

Thyroid ultrasound, orbital computed tomography, clinical symptoms, and serum thyroxine and TRAb underpinned diagnoses. Authors of the study amplified TCR beta CDR3 regions from RNA transcripts. A set of HTBI primers served as the primers for a first-round RT-PCR of the TCR CDR3. TCRdb recomputed calls from the multiplex PCR reads with MiXCR, one row per CDR3 protein. The sample shows hundreds of thousands of distinct CDR3 sequences, more than 12% of them seen only once. Per the germline V gene, CDR1 is MNHEY and CDR2 is SMNVEV (reference sequence). J gave up 2 bases and V 3 bases, and 1 base lay outside the gene matches. The CDR3 totals 15 residues.

The receptor was isolated from a woman aged 50 to 65 with Graves' ophthalmopathy. Input material: blood. V gene TRBV27 combines with J gene TRBJ2-1, with 10 bases matching TRBD2. CDR3 bases: TGTGCCAGCAGTTTCGGACTAGCGGCCTACAATGAGCAGTTCTTC. It is translated as CASSFGLAAYNEQFF.